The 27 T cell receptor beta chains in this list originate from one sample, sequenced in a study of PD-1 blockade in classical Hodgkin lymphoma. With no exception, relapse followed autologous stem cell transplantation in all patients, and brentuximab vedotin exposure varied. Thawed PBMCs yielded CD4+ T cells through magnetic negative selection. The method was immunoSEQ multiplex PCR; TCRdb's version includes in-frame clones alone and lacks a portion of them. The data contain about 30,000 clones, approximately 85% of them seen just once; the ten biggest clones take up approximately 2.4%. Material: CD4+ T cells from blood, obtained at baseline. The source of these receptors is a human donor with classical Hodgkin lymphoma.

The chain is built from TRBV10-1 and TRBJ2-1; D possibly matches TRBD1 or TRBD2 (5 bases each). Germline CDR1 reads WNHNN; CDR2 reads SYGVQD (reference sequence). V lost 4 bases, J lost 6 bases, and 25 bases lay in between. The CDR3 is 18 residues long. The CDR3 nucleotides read TGCGCCAGCAGTGGAAGTGGGGGACCCAGGGCTGAGGGCAATGAGCAGTTCTTC. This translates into CASSGSGGPRAEGNEQFF.

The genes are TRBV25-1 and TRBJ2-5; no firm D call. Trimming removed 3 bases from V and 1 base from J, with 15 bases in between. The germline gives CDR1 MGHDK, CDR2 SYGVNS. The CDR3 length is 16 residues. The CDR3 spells CASSDQRTDLQETQYF. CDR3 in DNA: TGTGCCAGCAGTGATCAGCGCACGGACCTCCAAGAGACCCAGTACTTC.

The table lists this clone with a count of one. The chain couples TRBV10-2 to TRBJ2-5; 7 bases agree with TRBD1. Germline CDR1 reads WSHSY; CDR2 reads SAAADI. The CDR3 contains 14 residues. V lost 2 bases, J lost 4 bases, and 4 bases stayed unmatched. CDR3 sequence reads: CASSESDRAETQYF. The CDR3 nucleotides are TGCGCCAGCAGTGAGAGCGACAGGGCAGAGACCCAGTACTTC.

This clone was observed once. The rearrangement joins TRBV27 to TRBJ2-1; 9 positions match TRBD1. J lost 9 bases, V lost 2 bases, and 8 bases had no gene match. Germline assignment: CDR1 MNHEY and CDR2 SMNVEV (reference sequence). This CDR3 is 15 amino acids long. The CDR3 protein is CASSLAGQGGSEQFF. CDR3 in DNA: TGTGCCAGCAGTTTAGCGGGACAGGGCGGAAGTGAGCAGTTCTTC.

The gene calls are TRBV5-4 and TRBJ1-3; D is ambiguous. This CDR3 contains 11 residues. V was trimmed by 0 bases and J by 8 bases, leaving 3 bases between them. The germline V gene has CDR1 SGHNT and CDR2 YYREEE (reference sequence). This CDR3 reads CASSLGDTIYF. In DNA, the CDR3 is TGTGCCAGCAGCTTGGGTGACACCATATATTTT.

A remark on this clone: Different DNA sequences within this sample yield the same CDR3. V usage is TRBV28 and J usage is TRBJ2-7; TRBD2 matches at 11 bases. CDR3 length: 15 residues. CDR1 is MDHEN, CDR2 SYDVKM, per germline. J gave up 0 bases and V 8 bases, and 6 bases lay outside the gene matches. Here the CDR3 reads CASSLAGASSYEQYF. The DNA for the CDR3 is TGTGCCAGCTCACTAGCGGGGGCAAGCTCCTACGAGCAGTACTTC.

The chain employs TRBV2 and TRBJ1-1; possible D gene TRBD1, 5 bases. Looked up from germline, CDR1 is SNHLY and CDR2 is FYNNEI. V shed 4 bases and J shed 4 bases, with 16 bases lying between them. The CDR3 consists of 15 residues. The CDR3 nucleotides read TGTGCCAGCAGTGTCGCTGGGCAGGGCTTCACTGAAGCTTTCTTT. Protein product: CASSVAGQGFTEAFF.

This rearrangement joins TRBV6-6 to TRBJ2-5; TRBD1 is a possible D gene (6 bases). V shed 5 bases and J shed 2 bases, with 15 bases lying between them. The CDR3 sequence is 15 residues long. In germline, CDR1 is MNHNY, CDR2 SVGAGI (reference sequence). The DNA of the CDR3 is TGTGCCAGCAGTCGCTGGACAGATTTGCAAGAGACCCAGTACTTC. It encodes CASSRWTDLQETQYF.

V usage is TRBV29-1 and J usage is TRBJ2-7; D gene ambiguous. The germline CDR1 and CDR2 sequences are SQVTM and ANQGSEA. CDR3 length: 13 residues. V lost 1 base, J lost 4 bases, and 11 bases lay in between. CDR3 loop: CSVEAATNYEQYF. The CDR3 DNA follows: TGCAGCGTTGAAGCCGCGACAAATTACGAGCAGTACTTC.

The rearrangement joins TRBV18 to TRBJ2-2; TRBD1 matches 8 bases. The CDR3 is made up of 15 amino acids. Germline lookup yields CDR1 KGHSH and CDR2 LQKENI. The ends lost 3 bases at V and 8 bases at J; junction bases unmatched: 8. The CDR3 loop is CASSPTGVRSGELFF. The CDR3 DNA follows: TGTGCCAGCTCACCGACAGGGGTCCGTTCTGGGGAGCTGTTTTTT.

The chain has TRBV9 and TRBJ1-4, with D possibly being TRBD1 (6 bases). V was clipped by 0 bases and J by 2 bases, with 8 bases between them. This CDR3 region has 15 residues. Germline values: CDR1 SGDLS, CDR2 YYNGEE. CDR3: CASSVAGATNEKLFF. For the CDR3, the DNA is TGTGCCAGCAGCGTAGCGGGGGCTACTAATGAAAAACTGTTTTTT.

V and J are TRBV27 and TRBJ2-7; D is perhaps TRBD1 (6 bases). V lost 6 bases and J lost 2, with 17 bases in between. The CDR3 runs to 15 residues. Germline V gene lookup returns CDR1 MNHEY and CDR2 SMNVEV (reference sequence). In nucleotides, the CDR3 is TGTGCCAGCAGGGACTGGGGGCAAACCACCTACGAGCAGTACTTC. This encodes CASRDWGQTTYEQYF.

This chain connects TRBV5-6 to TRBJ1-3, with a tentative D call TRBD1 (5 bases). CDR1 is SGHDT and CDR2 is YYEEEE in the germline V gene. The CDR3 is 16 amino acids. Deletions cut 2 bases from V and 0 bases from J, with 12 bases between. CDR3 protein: CASSLRGTHSGNTIYF. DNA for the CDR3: TGTGCCAGCAGCTTAAGGGGCACTCACTCTGGAAACACCATATATTTT.

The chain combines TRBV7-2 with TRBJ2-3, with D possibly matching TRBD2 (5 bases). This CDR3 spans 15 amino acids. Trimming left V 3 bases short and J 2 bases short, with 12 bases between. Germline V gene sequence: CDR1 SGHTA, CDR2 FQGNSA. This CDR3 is CASSFSGSNTDTQYF. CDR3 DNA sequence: TGTGCCAGCAGCTTCAGCGGTTCGAACACAGATACGCAGTATTTT.

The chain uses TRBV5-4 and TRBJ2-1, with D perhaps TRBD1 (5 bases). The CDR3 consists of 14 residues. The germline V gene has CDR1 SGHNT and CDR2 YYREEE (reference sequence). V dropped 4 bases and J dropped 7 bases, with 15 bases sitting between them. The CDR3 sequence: CASSAWGMWNEQFF. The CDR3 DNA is TGTGCCAGCAGCGCATGGGGCATGTGGAATGAGCAGTTCTTC.

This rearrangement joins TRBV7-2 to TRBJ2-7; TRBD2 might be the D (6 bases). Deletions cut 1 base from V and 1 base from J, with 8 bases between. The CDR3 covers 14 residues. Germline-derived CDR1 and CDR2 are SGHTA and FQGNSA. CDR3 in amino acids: CASSLVGSSYEQYF. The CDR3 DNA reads TGTGCCAGCAGCTTAGTCGGGAGTTCCTACGAGCAGTACTTC.

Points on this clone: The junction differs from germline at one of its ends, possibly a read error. The CDR3 DNA reads as TGTGCCATCGGTGAGCTACTAGCGGGAGGAGAGACCCAGTACTTC. Its protein product is CAIGELLAGGETQYF. The V call is TRBV10-3, the J call TRBJ2-5; TRBD2 matches 12 bases. This CDR3 comprises 15 residues. CDR1 ENHRY and CDR2 SYGVKD come from the germline V gene.

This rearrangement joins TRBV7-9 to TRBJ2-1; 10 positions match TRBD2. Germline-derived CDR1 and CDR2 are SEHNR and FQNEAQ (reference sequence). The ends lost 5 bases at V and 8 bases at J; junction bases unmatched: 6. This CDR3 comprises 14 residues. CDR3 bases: TGTGCCAGCAGCCATAGCGGGAGGCCCTATGAGCAGTTCTTC. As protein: CASSHSGRPYEQFF.

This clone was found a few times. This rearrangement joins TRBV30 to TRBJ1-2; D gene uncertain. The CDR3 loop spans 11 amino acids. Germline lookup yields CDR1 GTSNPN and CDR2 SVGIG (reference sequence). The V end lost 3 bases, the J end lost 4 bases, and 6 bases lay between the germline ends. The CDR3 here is CAWRKGYGYTF. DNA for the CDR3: TGTGCCTGGAGGAAGGGCTATGGCTACACCTTC.

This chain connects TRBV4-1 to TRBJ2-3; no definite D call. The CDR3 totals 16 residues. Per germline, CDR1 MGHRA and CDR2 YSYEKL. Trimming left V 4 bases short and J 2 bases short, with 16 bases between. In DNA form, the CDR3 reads TGCGCCAGCAGCCTTTCACACCCGGCCAACACAGATACGCAGTATTTT. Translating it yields CASSLSHPANTDTQYF.

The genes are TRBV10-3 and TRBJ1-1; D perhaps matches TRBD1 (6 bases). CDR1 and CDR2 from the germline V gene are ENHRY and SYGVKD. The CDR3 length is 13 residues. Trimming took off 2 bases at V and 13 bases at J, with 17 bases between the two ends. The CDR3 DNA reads TGTGCCATCAGTGAGAGCGGGGGCGGGAGAGGTTTCTTT. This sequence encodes CAISESGGGRGFF.

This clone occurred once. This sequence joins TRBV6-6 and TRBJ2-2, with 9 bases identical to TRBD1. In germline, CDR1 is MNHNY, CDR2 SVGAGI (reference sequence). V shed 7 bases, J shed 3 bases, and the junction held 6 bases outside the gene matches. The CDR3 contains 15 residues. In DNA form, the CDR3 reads TGTGCCAGCACAAGGACAGGGGTCGACACCGGGGAGCTGTTTTTT. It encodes CASTRTGVDTGELFF.

In nucleotides, the CDR3 is TGTGCCAGTACCCCTTACTGGACGGAGCCCCCCAATGAGCAGTTCTTC. Its translation: CASTPYWTEPPNEQFF. This chain joins TRBV19 and TRBJ2-1; D gene unclear. V dropped 7 bases and J dropped 6 bases, with 22 bases sitting between them. Per the germline V gene, CDR1 is LNHDA and CDR2 is SQIVND (reference sequence). This CDR3 is built from 16 residues.

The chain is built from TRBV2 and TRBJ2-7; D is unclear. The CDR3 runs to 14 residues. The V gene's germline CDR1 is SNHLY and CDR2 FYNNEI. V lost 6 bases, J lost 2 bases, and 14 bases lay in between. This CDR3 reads CASRMYVTAYEQYF. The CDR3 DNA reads TGTGCCAGCAGGATGTACGTAACCGCCTACGAGCAGTACTTC.

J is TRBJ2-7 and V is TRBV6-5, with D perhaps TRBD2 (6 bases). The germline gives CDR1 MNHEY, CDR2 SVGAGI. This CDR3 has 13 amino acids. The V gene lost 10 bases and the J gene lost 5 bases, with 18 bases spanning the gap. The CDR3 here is CATVGTPDHEQYF. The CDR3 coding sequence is TGTGCCACCGTAGGGACTCCGGACCACGAGCAGTACTTC.

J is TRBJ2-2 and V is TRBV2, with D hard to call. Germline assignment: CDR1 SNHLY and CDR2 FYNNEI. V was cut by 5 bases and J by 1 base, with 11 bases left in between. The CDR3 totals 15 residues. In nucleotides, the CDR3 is TGTGCCAGCAGTTCCCAGACGTTGAACACCGGGGAGCTGTTTTTT. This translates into CASSSQTLNTGELFF.

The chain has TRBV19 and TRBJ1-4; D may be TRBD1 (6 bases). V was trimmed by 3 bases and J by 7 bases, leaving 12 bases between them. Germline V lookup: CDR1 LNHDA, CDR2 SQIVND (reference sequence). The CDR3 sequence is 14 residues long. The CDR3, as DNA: TGTGCCAGTAGTATGGAAATAGGGGGTGAAAAACTGTTTTTT. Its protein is CASSMEIGGEKLFF.